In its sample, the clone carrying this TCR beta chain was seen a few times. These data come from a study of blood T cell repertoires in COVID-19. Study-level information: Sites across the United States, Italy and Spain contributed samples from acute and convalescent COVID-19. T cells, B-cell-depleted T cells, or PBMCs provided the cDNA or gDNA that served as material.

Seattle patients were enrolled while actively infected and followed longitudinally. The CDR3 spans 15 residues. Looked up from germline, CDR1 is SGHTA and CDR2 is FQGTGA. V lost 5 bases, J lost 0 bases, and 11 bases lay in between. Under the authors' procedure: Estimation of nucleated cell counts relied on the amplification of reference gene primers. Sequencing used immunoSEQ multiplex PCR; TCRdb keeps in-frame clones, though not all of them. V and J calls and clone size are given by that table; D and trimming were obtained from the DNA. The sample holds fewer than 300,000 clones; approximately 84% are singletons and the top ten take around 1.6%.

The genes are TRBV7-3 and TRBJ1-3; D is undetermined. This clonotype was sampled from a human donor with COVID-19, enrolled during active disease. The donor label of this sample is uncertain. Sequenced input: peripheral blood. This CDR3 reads CASSSGPSSGNTIYF. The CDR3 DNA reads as TGTGCCAGCAGCAGCGGTCCCAGCTCTGGAAACACCATATATTTT.